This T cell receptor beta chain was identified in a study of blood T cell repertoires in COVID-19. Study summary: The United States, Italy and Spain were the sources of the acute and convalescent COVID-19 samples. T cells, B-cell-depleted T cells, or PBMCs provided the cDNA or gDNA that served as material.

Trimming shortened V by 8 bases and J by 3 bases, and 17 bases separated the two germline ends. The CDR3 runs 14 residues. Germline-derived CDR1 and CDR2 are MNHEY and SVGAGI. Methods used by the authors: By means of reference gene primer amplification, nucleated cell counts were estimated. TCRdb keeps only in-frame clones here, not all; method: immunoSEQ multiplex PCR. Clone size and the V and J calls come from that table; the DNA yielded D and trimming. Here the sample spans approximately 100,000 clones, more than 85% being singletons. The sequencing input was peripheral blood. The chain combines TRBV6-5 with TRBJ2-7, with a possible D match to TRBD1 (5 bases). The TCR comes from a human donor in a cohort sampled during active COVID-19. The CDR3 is CASCKLGHLYEQYF. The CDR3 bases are TGTGCCAGCTGTAAACTCGGACACCTCTACGAGCAGTACTTC.